A selection of T cell receptor beta chains follows, all from one sample in a study of blood T cell repertoires in COVID-19. Using immunoSEQ multiplex PCR, the repertoire was profiled, and TCRdb retains in-frame clones only, with some absent. Altogether tens of thousands of clones are present, about 92% being singletons, with the ten largest covering 7.5% to 8.5%. The source material was peripheral blood. The receptors were gathered from a man between 70 and 80 years old with active or convalescent COVID-19. CDR3s include the opening cysteine and the closing phenylalanine or tryptophan. The D gene is left open where the match is weak. The size of a clone is reported for some rows only, either as once, few or many, or as a class for expanded clones.

v_gene	abundance	j_gene	d_gene	CDR3nt	CDR3aa
TRBV6-2/TRBV6-3	.	TRBJ1-3	.	TGTGCCAGCAGTTACCAATTCCGGCAGGGAAGGACTGGAAACACCATATATTTT	CASSYQFRQGRTGNTIYF
TRBV6-6	.	TRBJ1-1	TRBD1	TGTGCCAGCAGAGGACAGGGTCCTGAAGCTTTCTTT	CASRGQGPEAFF
TRBV24-1	.	TRBJ1-2	TRBD1	TGTGCCACCAGTGCCGGAGGGACAGGGAGAGGCTACACCTTC	CATSAGGTGRGYTF
TRBV4-1	few	TRBJ1-1	TRBD1	TGCGCCAGCAGCGCCACCCGGGACAGGGAGAACACTGAAGCTTTCTTT	CASSATRDRENTEAFF
TRBV5-1	.	TRBJ1-4	.	TGCGCCAGCAGCTTGGGCCACACCTCAACTAATGAAAAACTGTTTTTT	CASSLGHTSTNEKLFF
TRBV5-4	few	TRBJ1-2	.	TGTGCCAGCAGCTACAACAGGGTCTATGGCTACACCTTC	CASSYNRVYGYTF
TRBV6-6	.	TRBJ1-1	.	TGTGCCAGCAGTTCCGGATCGGACAGCAACACTGAAGCTTTCTTT	CASSSGSDSNTEAFF
TRBV19	.	TRBJ2-7	.	TGTGCCAGTAGTCCCTACGAAGATAGCTACGAGCAGTACTTC	CASSPYEDSYEQYF
TRBV7-9	.	TRBJ1-3	.	TGTGCCAGCAGTTCAGCGAGCTCTGGAAACACCATATATTTT	CASSSASSGNTIYF
TRBV7-2	.	TRBJ1-2	TRBD1	TGTGCCAGCAGCGCCGACAGGGCTAACTATGGCTACACCTTC	CASSADRANYGYTF